This T cell receptor (beta chain) was retrieved from a study of PD-1 blockade in classical Hodgkin lymphoma (dated by TCRdb to about 2020). For context, the study as a whole: Nivolumab dosing was 3 mg/kg intravenously every 2 weeks, continuing until either disease progression or unacceptable toxicity. To define a peripheral blood immune signature of response to PD-1 blockade in classical Hodgkin lymphoma, the study combined TCR beta sequencing with CyTOF.

Relative to germline, V is 4 bases shorter and J is 5 bases shorter, with 8 bases between their ends. From the cysteine up to the phenylalanine, the CDR3 has a length of 12 residues. Of all the DNA, just the CDR3 is kept, 36 bases in frame from base 1. Reading the germline V gene gives CDR1 WSHSY and CDR2 SAAADI. About this clone itself: Its target antigen remains unknown. Base qualities are not provided; no much larger clone lies one nucleotide away.

Sample time point, as interpreted from the label and publication: cycle 1 day 1 (C1D1), immediately before nivolumab initiation. Every trial patient had relapsed following autologous stem cell transplantation, and prior brentuximab vedotin exposure was what differed among cohorts A, B and C. Using a Miltenyi CD8+ T cell isolation kit, CD8+ T cells were purified from thawed PBMCs through magnetic negative selection. The trial cohort included 45 to 65 patients with relapsed/refractory classical Hodgkin lymphoma, and each patient had a best overall response of complete response, partial response or progressive disease. Single-agent nivolumab was administered to trial patients in the multi-cohort phase II CheckMate 205 trial. An independent review committee assessed best overall response by applying the 2007 International Working Group response criteria. Trial PBMCs were collected immediately before nivolumab initiation (C1D1) and during therapy at cycle 2 day 1 and cycle 4 day 1. Peripheral blood was collected in 8 mL Vacutainer Cell Preparation Tubes, from which PBMCs were isolated by centrifugation and then cryopreserved. Purified CD4+ and CD8+ fractions were prepared only for cases with an additional available PBMC sample. On LS columns in a quadroMACS separator, the magnetically labelled cells were depleted, and the flow-through was collected as the purified fraction.

Overall study outcomes, separate from this receptor: Trial patients achieving complete response had baseline diversity similar to newly diagnosed patients, whereas partial responders and progressors had significantly lower diversity. Diversity was lower in patients who began nivolumab less than 1 year after ASCT, so these patients were left out of later analyses to avoid confounding by immune reconstitution. Baseline TCR diversity was reported to be lower in newly diagnosed patients than in healthy donors, and even lower in relapsed/refractory patients. A significant rise by C4D1 was seen in CD4+ but not CD8+ TCR diversity (p=0.0027 vs p=0.16), with the rise being most apparent in complete responders (p=0.02). The study covered only a single clinical trial cohort, and the causes of the repertoire differences, possibly disease activity or prior therapy, were still not defined.

Genomic DNA was isolated using the Qiagen DNeasy kit from unsorted PBMCs as well as from negatively selected CD4+ and CD8+ fractions. TCR beta CDR3 regions were subjected to amplification by immunoSEQ multiplex PCR with primers that anneal to V and J segments. Amplification bias was minimized using a synthetic immune receptor repertoire, and residual bias was removed computationally after sequencing. In the paper's pipeline: Repertoire diversity was quantified as the Shannon entropy index using custom Python scripts. The unsorted, CD4+ and CD8+ repertoires were each analyzed separately, with the exception of combined analyses, where CD4+ and CD8+ sequences were merged in silico. Clonal expansion was defined as at least a 2-fold frequency increase after treatment relative to C1D1, with a pseudocount of 0.5 for undetected baseline clones. Singleton clones were defined as clones with 0 or 1 copy at C1D1, and non-singleton clones were defined as clones with 2 or more copies. Clones expanded in unsorted samples were annotated as CD4+, CD8+ or unknown by matching protein sequences in sorted samples from the same patient. Wilcoxon tests were applied to paired samples to test diversity changes from C1D1 to C4D1. This immuneACCESS table, as held by TCRdb, lists in-frame sequences with V and J called but not all clones. Of the missing ones, under half trace to an unresolved V gene in checked studies; the others have no known cause. The V and J calls and clone size were taken over from that table, and D and trimming were inferred from the DNA. This sample holds 10,000 to 15,000 clones; 65% to 80% were observed only once. The ten largest clones capture approximately 25% of the sample.

The receptor was derived from a human donor with classical Hodgkin lymphoma. This chain joins TRBV10-2 to TRBJ1-2; 5 matching bases give a weak D call of TRBD1. The starting material was CD8+ T cells from blood, obtained at baseline. For the CDR3, the sequence is CASSADSYGYTF. The bases are TGCGCCAGCAGTGCTGACAGTTATGGCTACACCTTC.